Shown below are 14 T cell receptor beta chains from a single sample sequenced in a study of patients and donors after allogeneic stem cell transplantation (dated by TCRdb to the early 2020s). The library was obtained by RT-PCR. These reads were obtained on a NextSeq 550. TCRdb passed the public sequencing reads through fastp at Q25 and MiXCR, retaining productive beta sequences. Rows are combined by CDR3 protein, so each entry shows the most common genes and DNA. This sample holds approximately 250,000 distinct CDR3 sequences; roughly an eighth were observed only once. Together, the top ten hold 11% of the sample. Sequenced input: blood, either unsorted or a sorted T cell fraction (not recorded which). Receptors originate from a human donor who was either an allogeneic HSCT recipient or a stem cell or donor lymphocyte infusion donor (not recorded which). It is not recorded whose cells these are; they may come from a transplant donor.

The CDR3 reads CASSHGMDGTYEQYF. The CDR3 DNA is TGTGCCAGCAGCCACGGGATGGACGGGACCTACGAGCAGTACTTC. The chain is built from TRBV5-4 and TRBJ2-7; a weak D match, TRBD2 (5 bases). The CDR3 is 15 amino acids. The V end lost 4 bases, the J end lost 2 bases, and 16 bases lay between the germline ends. Germline V lookup: CDR1 SGHNT, CDR2 YYREEE (reference sequence).

This clonotype was seen ten or more times. The rearrangement joins TRBV30 to TRBJ1-3; the D is unclear. CDR1 is GTSNPN and CDR2 is SVGIG in the germline V gene (reference sequence). V shed 2 bases and J shed 0 bases, with 8 bases lying between them. The CDR3 sequence is 14 residues long. CDR3 sequence: CAWSRGDSGNTIYF. CDR3 DNA: TGTGCCTGGAGTCGGGGTGACTCTGGAAACACCATATATTTT.

The rearrangement links TRBV29-1 to TRBJ1-1; a possible D gene is TRBD1 (6 bases). Trimming took 4 bases from V and 3 from J, leaving 15 bases between them. This CDR3 is built from 14 residues. Germline-derived CDR1 and CDR2 are SQVTM and ANQGSEA. The CDR3 sequence is CSVALAGAYTEAFF. The DNA of the CDR3 is TGCAGCGTTGCGCTGGCAGGGGCCTACACTGAAGCTTTCTTT.

This clonotype has a handful of counts. The gene calls are TRBV12-3 or TRBV12-4 and TRBJ1-1; 8 bases match TRBD1. This CDR3 region has 14 residues. V was pared by 6 bases and J by 2 bases, with 5 bases of the junction left unmatched. The CDR3 loop reads CASRQGARNTEAFF. The CDR3 nucleotides read TGTGCCAGCAGGCAGGGGGCTCGAAACACTGAAGCTTTCTTT.

The V call is TRBV6-1, the J call TRBJ2-3; 7 nucleotides align to TRBD1. CDR3 length: 13 residues. Germline trimming cut 6 bases from V and 5 bases from J; bases unmatched to any gene: 5. Germline lookup yields CDR1 MNHNS and CDR2 SASEGT. The CDR3 coding sequence is TGTGCCAGCAGCGCCCGACAGGGAGATACGCAGTATTTT. Amino acids: CASSARQGDTQYF.

The V and J genes are TRBV6-2 or TRBV6-3 and TRBJ2-3; D gene unclear. V dropped 8 bases and J dropped 8 bases, with 17 bases sitting between them. CDR1 is MNHEY and CDR2 is SVGEGT in the germline V gene. CDR3 length equals 13 residues. The CDR3 region has the DNA TGTGCCAGCCTAGGGCGGACCTCGGTTACGCAGTATTTT. It codes for CASLGRTSVTQYF.

The rearrangement joins TRBV5-1 to TRBJ2-5; D is unclear. Trimming took off 7 bases at V and 2 bases at J, with 15 bases between the two ends. The CDR3 loop spans 14 amino acids. Germline V lookup: CDR1 SGHRS, CDR2 YFSETQ. The CDR3 sequence: CASAMGGGQETQYF. Here the CDR3 DNA reads TGCGCCAGCGCCATGGGTGGCGGTCAAGAGACCCAGTACTTC.

This clonotype was observed a handful of times. The genes are TRBV28 and TRBJ1-6; no reliable D call. This CDR3 is built from 16 residues. From germline, CDR1 is MDHEN and CDR2 SYDVKM. Trimming took 8 bases from V and 3 from J, leaving 17 bases between them. CDR3 DNA sequence: TGTGCCAGCCTTTCTGGTCCAGCGAACTATAATTCACCCCTCCACTTT. Its protein product is CASLSGPANYNSPLHF.

V and J are TRBV7-9 and TRBJ1-1; the D is unclear. V dropped 5 bases and J dropped 2 bases, with 12 bases sitting between them. CDR1 SEHNR and CDR2 FQNEAQ come from the germline V gene (reference sequence). The CDR3 sequence is 14 residues long. CDR3 residues: CASSLQAGNTEAFF. The CDR3 region has the DNA TGTGCCAGCAGCCTTCAGGCGGGAAACACTGAAGCTTTCTTT.

Points on this clonotype: Compared with germline, one end of the junction differs, possibly owing to a read error. For the CDR3, the DNA is TGTGCCAGCAGCAGAAGCGGGAGGGGCAATGTGCAGTTCTTC. It encodes CASSRSGRGNVQFF. The V call is TRBV7-3, the J call TRBJ2-1, with 10 positions matching TRBD2. Per the germline V gene, CDR1 is SGHTA and CDR2 is FQGTGA. The CDR3 spans 14 residues.

This clonotype came up a few times. This chain joins TRBV5-1 and TRBJ2-3; 10 bases are shared with TRBD2. V lost 1 base, J lost 7 bases, and 9 bases stayed unmatched. CDR3 length: 16 amino acids. The germline CDR1 and CDR2 sequences are SGHRS and YFSETQ. CDR3 amino acids: CASSLSASGSMNTQYF. CDR3 bases: TGCGCCAGCAGCTTGTCCGCTAGCGGGAGTATGAATACGCAGTATTTT.

This clonotype occurred many times. V gene TRBV15 combines with J gene TRBJ1-1, with D unresolved. Germline V gene sequence: CDR1 LNHNV, CDR2 YYDKDF (reference sequence). This CDR3 has 13 residues. Trimming took 5 bases from V and 4 from J, leaving 11 bases between them. The CDR3: CATSPQLSTEAFF. The DNA of the CDR3 is TGTGCCACCAGCCCCCAGTTATCCACTGAAGCTTTCTTT.

In its sample, this clonotype was seen a few times. The chain recombines TRBV7-6 with TRBJ2-7; D remains unclear. Germline assignment: CDR1 SGHVS and CDR2 FNYEAQ. Trimming cost V 4 bases and J 5 bases, with 15 bases left between them. The CDR3 totals 14 residues. The CDR3: CASSSQPSRDEQYF. The CDR3 nucleotides are TGTGCCAGCAGCTCCCAGCCTAGTCGAGACGAGCAGTACTTC.

This clonotype was observed many times. V is TRBV18 and J is TRBJ1-1; D call uncertain. Deletions cut 4 bases from V and 1 base from J, with 22 bases between. The CDR3 runs 18 residues. Looked up from germline, CDR1 is KGHSH and CDR2 is LQKENI. This chain's CDR3 is CASSLHSFGSQTNTEAFF. The CDR3 DNA follows: TGTGCCAGCTCACTGCACTCCTTCGGGTCACAAACGAACACTGAAGCTTTCTTT.